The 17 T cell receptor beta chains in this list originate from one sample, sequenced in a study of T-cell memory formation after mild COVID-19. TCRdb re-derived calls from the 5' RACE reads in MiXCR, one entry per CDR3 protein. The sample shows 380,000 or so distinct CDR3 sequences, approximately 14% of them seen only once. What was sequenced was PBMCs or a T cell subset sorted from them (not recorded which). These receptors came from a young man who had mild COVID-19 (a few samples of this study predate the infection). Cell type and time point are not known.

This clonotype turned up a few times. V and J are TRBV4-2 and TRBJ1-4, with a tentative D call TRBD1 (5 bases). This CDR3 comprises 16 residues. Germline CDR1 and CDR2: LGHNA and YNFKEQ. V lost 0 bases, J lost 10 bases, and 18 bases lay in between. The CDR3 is CASSQDLVAGFAKLFF. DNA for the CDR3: TGTGCCAGCAGCCAAGATCTGGTGGCAGGGTTTGCAAAACTGTTTTTT.

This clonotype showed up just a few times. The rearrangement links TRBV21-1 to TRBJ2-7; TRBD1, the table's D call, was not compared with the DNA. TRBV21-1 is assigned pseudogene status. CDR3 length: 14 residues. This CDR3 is CASRPGQGPYEQYV. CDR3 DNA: TGTGCCAGCAGACCGGGACAGGGTCCCTACGAGCAGTACGTC.

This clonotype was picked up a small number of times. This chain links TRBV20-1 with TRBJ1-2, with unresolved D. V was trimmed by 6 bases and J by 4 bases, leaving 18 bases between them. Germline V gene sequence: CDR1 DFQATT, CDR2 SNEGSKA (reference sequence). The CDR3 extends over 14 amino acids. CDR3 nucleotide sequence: TGCAGTGCCGCAGCCGGGCAAGGGTCCTATGGCTACACCTTC. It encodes CSAAAGQGSYGYTF.

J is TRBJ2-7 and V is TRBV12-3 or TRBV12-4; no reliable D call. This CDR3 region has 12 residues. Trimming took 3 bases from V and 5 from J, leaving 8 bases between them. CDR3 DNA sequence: TGTGCCAGCAGTTTTAGTGGAGACGAGCAGTACTTC. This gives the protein CASSFSGDEQYF.

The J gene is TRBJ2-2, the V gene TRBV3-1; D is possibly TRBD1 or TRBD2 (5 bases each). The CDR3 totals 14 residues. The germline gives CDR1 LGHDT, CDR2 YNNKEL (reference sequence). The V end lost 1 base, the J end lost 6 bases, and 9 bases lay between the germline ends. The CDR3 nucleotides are TGTGCCAGCAGCCAAGTGAGGGGCGCCGGGGAGCTGTTTTTT. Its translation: CASSQVRGAGELFF.

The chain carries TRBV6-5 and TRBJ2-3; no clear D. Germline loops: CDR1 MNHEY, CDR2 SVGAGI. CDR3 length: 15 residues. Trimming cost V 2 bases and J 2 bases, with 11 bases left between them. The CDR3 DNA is TGTGCCAGCAGTTACCTCGGCGGCCCCACAGATACGCAGTATTTT. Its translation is CASSYLGGPTDTQYF.

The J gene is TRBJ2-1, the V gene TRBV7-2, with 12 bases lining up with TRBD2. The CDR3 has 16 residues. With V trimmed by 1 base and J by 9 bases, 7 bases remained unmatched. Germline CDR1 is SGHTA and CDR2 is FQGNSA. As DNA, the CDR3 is TGTGCCAGCAGCTTAGGGAGACTAGCGGGGGCGGTTGAGCAGTTCTTC. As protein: CASSLGRLAGAVEQFF.

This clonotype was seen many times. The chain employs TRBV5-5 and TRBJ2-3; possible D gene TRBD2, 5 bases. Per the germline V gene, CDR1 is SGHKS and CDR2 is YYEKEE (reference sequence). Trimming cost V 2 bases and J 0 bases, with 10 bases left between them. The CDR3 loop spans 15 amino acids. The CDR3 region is CASSFGEPSTDTQYF. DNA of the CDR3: TGTGCCAGCAGCTTCGGGGAACCAAGCACAGATACGCAGTATTTT.

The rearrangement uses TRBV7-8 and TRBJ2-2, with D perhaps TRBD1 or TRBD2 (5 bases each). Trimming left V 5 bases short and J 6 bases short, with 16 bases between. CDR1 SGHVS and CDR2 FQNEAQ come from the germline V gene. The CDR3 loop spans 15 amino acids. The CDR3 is CASSQASGPAGELFF. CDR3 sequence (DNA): TGTGCCAGCAGCCAAGCATCGGGGCCGGCCGGGGAGCTGTTTTTT.

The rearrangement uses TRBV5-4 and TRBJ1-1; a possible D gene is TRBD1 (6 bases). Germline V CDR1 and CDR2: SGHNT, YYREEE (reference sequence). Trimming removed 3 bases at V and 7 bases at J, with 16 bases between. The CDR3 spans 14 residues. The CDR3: CASSSRTEDREAFF. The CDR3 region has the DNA TGTGCCAGCAGCTCAAGGACAGAAGACCGTGAAGCTTTCTTT.

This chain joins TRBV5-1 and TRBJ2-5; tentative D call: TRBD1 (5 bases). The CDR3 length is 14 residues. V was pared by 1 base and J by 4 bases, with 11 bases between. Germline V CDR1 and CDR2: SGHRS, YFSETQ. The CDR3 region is CASSLIGAAETQYF. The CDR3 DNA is TGCGCCAGCAGCTTGATTGGGGCTGCAGAGACCCAGTACTTC.

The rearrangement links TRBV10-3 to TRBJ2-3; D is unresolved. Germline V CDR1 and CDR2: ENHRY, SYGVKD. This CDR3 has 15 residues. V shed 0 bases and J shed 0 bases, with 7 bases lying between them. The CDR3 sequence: CAISESLGSTDTQYF. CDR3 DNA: TGTGCCATCAGTGAGTCTCTTGGCAGCACAGATACGCAGTATTTT.

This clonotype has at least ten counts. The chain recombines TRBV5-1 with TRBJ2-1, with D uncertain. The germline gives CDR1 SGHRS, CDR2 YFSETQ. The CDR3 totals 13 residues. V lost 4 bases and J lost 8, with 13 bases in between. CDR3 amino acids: CASSPSSKDEQFF. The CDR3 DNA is TGCGCCAGCAGCCCTAGTAGTAAGGATGAGCAGTTCTTC.

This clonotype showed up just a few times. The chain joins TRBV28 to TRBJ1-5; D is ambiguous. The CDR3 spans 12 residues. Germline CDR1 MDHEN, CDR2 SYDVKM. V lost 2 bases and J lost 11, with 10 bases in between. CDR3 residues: CASSLPLIAQHF. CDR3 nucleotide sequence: TGTGCCAGCAGTTTACCGCTGATAGCCCAGCATTTT.

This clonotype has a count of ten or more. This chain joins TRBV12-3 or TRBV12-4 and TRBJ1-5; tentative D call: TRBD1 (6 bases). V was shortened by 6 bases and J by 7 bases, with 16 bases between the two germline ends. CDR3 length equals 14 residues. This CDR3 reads CASSPAWGAQPQHF. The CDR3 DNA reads TGTGCCAGCAGCCCCGCCTGGGGGGCCCAGCCCCAGCATTTT.

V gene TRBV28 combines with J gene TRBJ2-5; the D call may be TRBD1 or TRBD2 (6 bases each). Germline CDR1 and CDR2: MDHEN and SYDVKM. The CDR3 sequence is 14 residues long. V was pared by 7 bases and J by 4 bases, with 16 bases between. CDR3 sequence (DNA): TGTGCCAGCAAACAGGAGGGGGTTCTAGAGACCCAGTACTTC. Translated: CASKQEGVLETQYF.

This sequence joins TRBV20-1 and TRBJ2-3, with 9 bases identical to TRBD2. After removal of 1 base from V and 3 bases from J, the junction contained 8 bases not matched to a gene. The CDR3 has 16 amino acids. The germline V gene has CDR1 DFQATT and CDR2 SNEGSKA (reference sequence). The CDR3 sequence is CSARASAGGRTDTQYF. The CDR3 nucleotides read TGCAGTGCTAGAGCTTCAGCGGGGGGACGGACAGATACGCAGTATTTT.